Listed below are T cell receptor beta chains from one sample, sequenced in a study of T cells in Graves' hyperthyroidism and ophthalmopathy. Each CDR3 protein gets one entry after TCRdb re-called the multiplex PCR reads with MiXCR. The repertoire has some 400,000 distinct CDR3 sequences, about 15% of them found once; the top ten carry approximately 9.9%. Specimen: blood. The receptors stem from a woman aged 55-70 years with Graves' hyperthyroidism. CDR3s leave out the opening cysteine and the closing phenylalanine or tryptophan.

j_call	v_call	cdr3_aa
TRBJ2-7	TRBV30	AWSRGGTSGSHEQY
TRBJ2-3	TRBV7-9	ASSLALSGAIDTQY
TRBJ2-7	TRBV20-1	SARAVEGNSYEQY
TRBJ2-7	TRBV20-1	SAGKSRGPFGYEQY
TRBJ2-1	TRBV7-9	ASSPRPPDNEQF
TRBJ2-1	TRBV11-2	ASSGHSGRANNEQF
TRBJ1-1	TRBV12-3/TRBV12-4	ASSPSPLAIGEAF
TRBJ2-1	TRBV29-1	SGGTSFNEQF
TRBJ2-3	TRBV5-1	ASSPRPGGADTQY
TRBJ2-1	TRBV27	ASSTYPPGLGSVNEQF
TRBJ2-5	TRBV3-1	ASSRAGGPMYQETQY